The 13 T cell receptor beta chains presented below share a single source sample, sequenced in a study of blood T cell repertoires in COVID-19 (dated by TCRdb to about 2020). The library was prepared using the immunoSEQ multiplex PCR assay. Imported from immuneACCESS, the table was reduced by TCRdb to in-frame sequences with V and J called. These copies leave out some clones; in studies compared against another copy, an unresolved V gene accounts for under half, and the cause of the remainder is not known. Counted in this sample were roughly 520,000 clones; around 89% of them appeared once. Less than 2% of the sample goes to the ten largest clones. The source material was PBMCs or T cells enriched from blood (not recorded which). These receptors came from a woman between 35 and 50 years old who had recovered from COVID-19.

This clone was found a few times. The chain couples TRBV10-3 to TRBJ1-2, with no clear D. CDR1 is ENHRY and CDR2 is SYGVKD in the germline V gene. Trimming shortened V by 3 bases and J by 0 bases, and 14 bases separated the two germline ends. The CDR3 spans 16 residues. CDR3 nucleotides: TGTGCCATCAGTGAAACATTGGCAGTTTCTAACTATGGCTACACCTTC. Amino acids: CAISETLAVSNYGYTF.

This chain uses TRBV6-5 with TRBJ2-7; a possible D gene is TRBD1 (6 bases). Germline V lookup: CDR1 MNHEY, CDR2 SVGAGI. The CDR3 spans 13 residues. Trimming cost V 4 bases and J 4 bases, with 11 bases left between them. CDR3 nucleotide sequence: TGTGCCAGCAGTTTTCTTCAGGGGTACGAGCAGTACTTC. Its protein product is CASSFLQGYEQYF.

The rearrangement uses TRBV6-2 or TRBV6-3 and TRBJ2-5; D not resolved. In germline, CDR1 is MNHEY, CDR2 SVGEGT. This CDR3 has 14 amino acids. The V and J ends lost 4 bases and 4 bases respectively, with 13 bases between them. The DNA for the CDR3 is TGTGCCAGCAGTTCCCGACACCCACGAGAGACCCAGTACTTC. Residues: CASSSRHPRETQYF.

The gene calls are TRBV5-6 and TRBJ2-1, with D tentatively TRBD2 (6 bases). The CDR3 totals 19 residues. CDR1 is SGHDT and CDR2 is YYEEEE in the germline V gene. Trimming stripped 4 bases from V and 1 base from J, with 24 bases between. CDR3 DNA sequence: TGTGCCAGCAGCCACCCCTCGGGACTCGCGATGGTTTCCTACAATGAGCAGTTCTTC. It is translated as CASSHPSGLAMVSYNEQFF.

This chain links TRBV5-8 with TRBJ2-2; TRBD2 agrees at 7 bases. V trimming: 1 base; J trimming: 1 base; junction bases outside the gene matches: 4. The V gene's germline CDR1 is SGHTS and CDR2 YDEGEE. The CDR3 extends over 16 amino acids. The CDR3 is CASSLWASGNTGELFF. The CDR3 DNA sequence: TGTGCCAGCAGCTTGTGGGCTAGCGGGAACACCGGGGAGCTGTTTTTT.

The rearrangement joins TRBV7-8 to TRBJ1-2, with D uncertain. Trimming took 2 bases from V and 4 from J, leaving 8 bases between them. CDR1 is SGHVS and CDR2 is FQNEAQ in the germline V gene. The CDR3 loop spans 13 amino acids. The CDR3 loop reads CASSLPSVYGYTF. CDR3 nucleotides: TGTGCCAGCAGCTTACCTAGCGTCTATGGCTACACCTTC.

Of note for this clone: The sample contains more than one DNA sequence encoding this CDR3. V gene TRBV3-1 (or the pseudogene TRBV3-2) combines with J gene TRBJ1-1, with D possibly being TRBD1 (5 bases). The V and J ends lost 2 bases and 2 bases respectively, with 9 bases between them. Per the germline V gene, CDR1 is LGHDT and CDR2 is YNNKEL (reference sequence). The CDR3 is made up of 14 amino acids. As DNA, the CDR3 is TGTGCCAGCAGCCAAACGGGGGGTAACACTGAAGCTTTCTTT. Translating gives CASSQTGGNTEAFF.

The chain combines TRBV6-5 with TRBJ2-1; D might be TRBD1 (5 bases). The CDR3 covers 14 residues. Trimming left V 5 bases short and J 5 bases short, with 13 bases between. Germline V gene lookup returns CDR1 MNHEY and CDR2 SVGAGI. CDR3 protein: CASSRAQADNEQFF. The CDR3 DNA sequence: TGTGCCAGCAGTCGCGCACAGGCGGACAATGAGCAGTTCTTC.

The rearrangement links TRBV10-3 to TRBJ1-4, with D possibly matching TRBD1 (5 bases). The CDR3 spans 16 residues. The V end was cut by 0 bases, the J end by 3 bases, with 11 bases between. Germline-derived CDR1 and CDR2 are ENHRY and SYGVKD. CDR3 nucleotide sequence: TGTGCCATCAGTGAGTCTGGGGGGATGGCTAATGAAAAACTGTTTTTT. This sequence encodes CAISESGGMANEKLFF.

This clone was seen once. The chain has TRBV6-5 and TRBJ1-2; possible D gene TRBD1, 6 bases. V was trimmed by 6 bases and J by 2 bases, leaving 16 bases between them. Looked up from germline, CDR1 is MNHEY and CDR2 is SVGAGI. The CDR3 length is 15 residues. The CDR3 loop is CASRPNSGHNYGYTF. The CDR3 DNA sequence: TGTGCCAGCAGACCAAACTCGGGACACAACTATGGCTACACCTTC.

The rearrangement joins TRBV19 to TRBJ1-2, with D perhaps TRBD1 (5 bases). CDR1 and CDR2 (germline): LNHDA, SQIVND (reference sequence). V gave up 4 bases and J gave up 4 bases, with 10 bases separating them. The CDR3 covers 13 residues. The CDR3 nucleotides are TGTGCCAGTAGTAAGGGGCAGGCCTATGGCTACACCTTC. Its translation is CASSKGQAYGYTF.

CDR3 coding DNA: TGCGCCAGCAGCCTAGAAGGGAGATATGAGCAGTACTTC. Encoded protein: CASSLEGRYEQYF. The chain is built from TRBV4-1 and TRBJ2-7; D might be TRBD2 (5 bases). V lost 4 bases to trimming and J lost 7 bases, with 14 bases between them. CDR1 is MGHRA, CDR2 YSYEKL, per germline. The CDR3 has 13 amino acids.

The chain has TRBV6-5 and TRBJ1-2; a weak D match, TRBD1 (6 bases). Trimming removed 7 bases at V and 0 bases at J, with 12 bases between. Germline V gene sequence: CDR1 MNHEY, CDR2 SVGAGI. The CDR3 contains 14 residues. The CDR3 bases are TGTGCCAGCATCCCAACAGGGTCTAACTATGGCTACACCTTC. As protein: CASIPTGSNYGYTF.